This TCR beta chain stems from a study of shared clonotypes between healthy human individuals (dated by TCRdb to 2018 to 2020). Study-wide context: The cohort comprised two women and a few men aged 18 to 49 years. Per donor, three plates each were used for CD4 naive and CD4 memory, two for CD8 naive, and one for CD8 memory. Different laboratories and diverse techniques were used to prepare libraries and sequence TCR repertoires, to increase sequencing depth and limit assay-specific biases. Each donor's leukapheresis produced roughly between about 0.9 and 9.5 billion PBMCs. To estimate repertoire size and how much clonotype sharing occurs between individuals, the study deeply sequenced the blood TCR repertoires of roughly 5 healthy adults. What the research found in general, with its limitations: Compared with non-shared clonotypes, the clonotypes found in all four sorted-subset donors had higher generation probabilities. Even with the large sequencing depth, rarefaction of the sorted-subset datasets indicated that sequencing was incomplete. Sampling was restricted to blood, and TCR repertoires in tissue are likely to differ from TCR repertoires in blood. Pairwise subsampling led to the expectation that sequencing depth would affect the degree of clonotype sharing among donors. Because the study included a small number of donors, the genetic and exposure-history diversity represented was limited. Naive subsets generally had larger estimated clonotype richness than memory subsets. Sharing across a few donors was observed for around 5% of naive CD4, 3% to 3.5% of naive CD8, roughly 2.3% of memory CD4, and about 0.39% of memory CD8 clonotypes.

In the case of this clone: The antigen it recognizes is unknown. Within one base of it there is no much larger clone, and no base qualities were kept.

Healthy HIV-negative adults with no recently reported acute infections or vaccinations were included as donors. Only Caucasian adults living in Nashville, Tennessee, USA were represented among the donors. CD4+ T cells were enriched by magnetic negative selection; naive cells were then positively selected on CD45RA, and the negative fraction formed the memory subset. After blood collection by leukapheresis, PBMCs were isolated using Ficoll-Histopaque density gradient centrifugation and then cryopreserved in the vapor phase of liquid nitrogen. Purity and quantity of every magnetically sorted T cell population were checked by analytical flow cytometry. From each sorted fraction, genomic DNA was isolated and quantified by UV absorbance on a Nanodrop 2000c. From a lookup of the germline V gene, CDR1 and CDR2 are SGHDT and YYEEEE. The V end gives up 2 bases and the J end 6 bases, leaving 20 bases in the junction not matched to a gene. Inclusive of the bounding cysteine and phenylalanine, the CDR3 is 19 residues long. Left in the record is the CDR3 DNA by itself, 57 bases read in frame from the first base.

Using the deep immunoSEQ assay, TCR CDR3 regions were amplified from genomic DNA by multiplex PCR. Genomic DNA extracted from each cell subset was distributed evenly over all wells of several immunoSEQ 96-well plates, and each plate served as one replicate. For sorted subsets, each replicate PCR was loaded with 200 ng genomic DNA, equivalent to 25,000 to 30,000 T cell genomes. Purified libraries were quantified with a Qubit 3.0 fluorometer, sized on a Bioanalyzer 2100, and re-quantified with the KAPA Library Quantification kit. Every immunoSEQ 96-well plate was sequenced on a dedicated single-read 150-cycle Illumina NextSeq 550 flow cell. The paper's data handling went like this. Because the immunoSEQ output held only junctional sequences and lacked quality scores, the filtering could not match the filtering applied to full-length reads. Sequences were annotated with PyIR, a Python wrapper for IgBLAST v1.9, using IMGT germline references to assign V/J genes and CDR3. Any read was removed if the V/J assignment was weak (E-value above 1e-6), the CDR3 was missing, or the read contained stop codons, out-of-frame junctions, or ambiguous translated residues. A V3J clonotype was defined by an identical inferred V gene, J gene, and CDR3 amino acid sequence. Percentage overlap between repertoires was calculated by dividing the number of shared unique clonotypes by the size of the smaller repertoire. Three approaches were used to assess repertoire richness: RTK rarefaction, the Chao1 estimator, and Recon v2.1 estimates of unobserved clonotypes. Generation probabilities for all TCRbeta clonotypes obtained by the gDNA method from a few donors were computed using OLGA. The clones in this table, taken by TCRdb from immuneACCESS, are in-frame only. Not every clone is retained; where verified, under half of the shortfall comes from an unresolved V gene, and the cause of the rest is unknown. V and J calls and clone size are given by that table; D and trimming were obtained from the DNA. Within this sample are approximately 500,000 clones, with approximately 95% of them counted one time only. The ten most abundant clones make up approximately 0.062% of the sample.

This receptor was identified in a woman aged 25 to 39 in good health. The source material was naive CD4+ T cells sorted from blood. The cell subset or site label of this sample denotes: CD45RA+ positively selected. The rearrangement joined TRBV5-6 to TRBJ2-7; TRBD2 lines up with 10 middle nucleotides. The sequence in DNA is TGTGCCAGCAGCTTCATTGCCGGATGGAAGCGGGAGGGCCCGGTCGAGCAGTACTTC. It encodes CASSFIAGWKREGPVEQYF.